This TCR beta chain came from a study of cytomegalovirus exposure and HLA in healthy donors. This clone was recorded a few times. PCR primers comprised 60 Vbeta and 13 Jbeta primers. Only in-frame clones appear in the TCRdb table, and some are missing; sequencing was by immunoSEQ multiplex PCR. In the table there are fewer than 250,000 clones, 60% to 80% of which are singletons. This TCR was sampled from a male donor in good health and CMV-seronegative. Sequencing was performed on PBMCs.

The CDR3 DNA reads TGTGCCACCAGCAGAGATAGGCTAGCGGGGGGCTCCTACGAGCAGTACTTC. It codes for CATSRDRLAGGSYEQYF. The chain combines TRBV15 with TRBJ2-5, with TRBD2 matching over 11 bases. TRBJ2-7 explains the end of the DNA better; the J call may be wrong. The CDR3 extends over 17 amino acids. The germline V gene has CDR1 LNHNV and CDR2 YYDKDF (reference sequence).